The 21 T cell receptor beta chains given below trace back to one sample, sequenced in a study of tumor-infiltrating lymphocytes in oesophageal squamous cell carcinoma. Each CDR3 protein is one row after TCRdb ran MiXCR on the PCR reads. The sample has over 20,000 distinct CDR3 sequences; approximately 37% are singletons. Sequencing input: esophageal tumor tissue. These receptors originate from a female donor with esophageal squamous cell carcinoma.

This clonotype was observed at least ten times. The chain joins TRBV7-3 to TRBJ2-1; TRBD2 is a possible D gene (5 bases). Germline V gene lookup returns CDR1 SGHTA and CDR2 FQGTGA. This CDR3 comprises 15 residues. V was shortened by 5 bases and J by 0 bases, with 11 bases between the two germline ends. CDR3 DNA: TGTGCCAGCAGCCTGGGAGTTAGCTCCTACAATGAGCAGTTCTTC. As protein: CASSLGVSSYNEQFF.

On this clonotype: The CDR3 end shows no conserved phenylalanine or tryptophan, and so a read error is likely. Because the CDR3's place on the DNA is in doubt, the DNA is left out and the CDR3 is given as listed by TCRdb. The chain combines TRBV7-2 with TRBJ2-6; TRBD2, the table's D call, was not compared with the DNA. The CDR3 sequence runs 15 residues, both termini included. CDR1 and CDR2 from the germline V gene are SGHTA and FQGNSA. The CDR3 protein is CASKIAGPYEQYFGA.

In this sample, this clonotype turned up many times. The chain carries TRBV28 and TRBJ1-5; tentative D call: TRBD1 (6 bases). Germline V gene data show CDR1 as MDHEN and CDR2 as SYDVKM. Trimming took 4 bases from V and 5 from J, leaving 9 bases between them. The CDR3 spans 13 residues. The DNA for the CDR3 is TGTGCCAGCAGTTGGGACACATATCAGCCCCAGCATTTT. This codes for CASSWDTYQPQHF.

Details on this clonotype: Given the absence of the conserved phenylalanine or tryptophan at the CDR3 end, a read error is likely. The DNA is left out, because the CDR3 cannot be placed on it with certainty; the CDR3 is given as TCRdb lists it. The rearrangement uses TRBV7-2 and TRBJ1-1. CDR1 and CDR2 (germline): SGHTA, FQGNSA. The CDR3 is 18 amino acids long, termini counted. The chain's CDR3 is CASSLWAAGLTMSSSSAP.

In the case of this clonotype: A much larger clone lies a single base off, so this may be a read error. The chain employs TRBV19 and TRBJ2-7; 8 bases map to TRBD2. Germline V gene data show CDR1 as LNHDA and CDR2 as SQIVND (reference sequence). V dropped 9 bases and J dropped 7; count of bases not matched to a gene: 17. The CDR3 contains 15 residues. CDR3 in amino acids: CASLEISGARNEQYF. The CDR3 coding sequence is TGTGCCAGCCTGGAAATTAGCGGGGCTCGAAATGAGCAGTACTTC.

This clonotype was counted a few times. The chain has TRBV28 and TRBJ2-3; tentative D call: TRBD1 (5 bases). Germline values: CDR1 MDHEN, CDR2 SYDVKM. The CDR3 has 13 amino acids. The V gene lost 7 bases and the J gene lost 0 bases, with 8 bases spanning the gap. The CDR3 DNA follows: TGTGCCAGCATCGACAGTAGCACAGATACGCAGTATTTT. Its translation: CASIDSSTDTQYF.

This clonotype was seen repeatedly, ten times or more. Possible read error: a much larger clone is one base away. The chain recombines TRBV11-2 with TRBJ2-1; TRBD2 agrees at 8 bases. Matching the DNA end better, TRBJ2-7 makes the J call doubtful. The CDR3 is made up of 15 amino acids. Germline CDR1 and CDR2: SGHAT and FQNNGV. In nucleotides, the CDR3 is TGTGCCAGCAGCGCAACTAGCGGTTTTAACGATGAGCAGTACTTC. This translates into CASSATSGFNDEQYF.

Here the CDR3 reads CASSPGLNNEKLFF. The CDR3 DNA is TGTGCCAGCTCACCGGGACTTAACAATGAAAAACTGTTTTTT. This rearrangement joins TRBV18 to TRBJ1-4; possibly TRBD1 for D (5 bases). The germline V and J ends were trimmed by 3 bases and 5 bases, with 10 bases remaining between them. This CDR3 spans 14 amino acids. Germline loops: CDR1 KGHSH, CDR2 LQKENI.

Many counts were recorded for this clonotype. The V gene is TRBV10-2, the J gene TRBJ2-7; 12 nucleotides match TRBD2. The J call may be mistaken, given a closer DNA end match to TRBJ2-1. The CDR3 runs to 16 residues. Germline assignment: CDR1 WSHSY and CDR2 SAAADI. The CDR3: CASSVLAGGPINEQFF. As DNA, the CDR3 is TGCGCCAGCAGTGTCCTAGCGGGAGGGCCCATAAATGAGCAGTTCTTC.

This chain joins TRBV7-6 and TRBJ2-3; perhaps D is TRBD1 or TRBD2 (5 bases each). This CDR3 is 14 amino acids long. V was pared by 3 bases and J by 2 bases, with 9 bases between. The germline V gene has CDR1 SGHVS and CDR2 FNYEAQ. CDR3 residues: CASSFRGNTDTQYF. CDR3 nucleotides: TGTGCCAGCAGCTTCCGGGGCAACACAGATACGCAGTATTTT. The full variable domain, its missing parts supplied by reference TRBV7-6 and TRBJ2-3, is GAGVSQSPRYKVTKRGQDVALRCDPISGHVSLYWYRQALGQGPEFLTYFNYEAQQDKSGLPNDRFSAERPEGSISTLTIQRTEQRDSAMYRCASSFRGNTDTQYFGPGTRLTVL.

About this clonotype: Relative to the germline gene, one junction end is altered; a read error may explain this. The J gene is TRBJ2-5, the V gene TRBV27; 12 nucleotides match TRBD2. The V gene's germline CDR1 is MNHEY and CDR2 SMNVEV (reference sequence). This CDR3 is built from 12 residues. CDR3: CASSVTSGRLSF. In DNA form, the CDR3 reads TGTGCCAGCAGCGTGACTAGCGGGAGACTGTCCTTC.

This clonotype was seen ten or more times. This chain joins TRBV24-1 and TRBJ1-2, with 7 bases lining up with TRBD1. CDR1 KGHDR and CDR2 SFDVKD come from the germline V gene. V was clipped by 5 bases and J by 5 bases; unmatched bases: 4. The CDR3 spans 13 residues. CDR3 sequence (DNA): TGTGCCACCAGTGCACAGGGGCCTTATGGCTACACCTTC. Encoded protein: CATSAQGPYGYTF.

In its sample, this clonotype was seen many times. The chain couples TRBV19 to TRBJ2-3, with a weak D call TRBD2 (6 bases). Trimming removed 1 base from V and 1 base from J, with 18 bases in between. From germline, CDR1 is LNHDA and CDR2 SQIVND (reference sequence). The CDR3 is made up of 18 amino acids. The CDR3 here is CASSIAGLGLGGTDTQYF. CDR3 bases: TGTGCCAGTAGTATAGCCGGTTTGGGACTGGGGGGCACAGATACGCAGTATTTT.

This clonotype was counted between two and nine times. The V call is TRBV28, the J call TRBJ2-4; TRBD2 is a possible D gene (5 bases). V was shortened by 2 bases and J by 13 bases, with 21 bases between the two germline ends. The CDR3 is 15 residues long. Germline CDR1 MDHEN, CDR2 SYDVKM. DNA for the CDR3: TGTGCCAGCAGTTTAATGGGGAGTCTCTACAATGAGCAGTACTTC. Its protein is CASSLMGSLYNEQYF.

By sample share, this clonotype is medium-sized. The CDR3 sequence is CASSEPGQGTYEQYF. CDR3 DNA: TGTGCCAGCAGTGAACCGGGACAGGGGACCTACGAGCAGTACTTC. The chain joins TRBV6-1 to TRBJ2-7; TRBD1 agrees at 10 bases. Trimming took 2 bases from V and 2 from J; bases not matched to a gene: 3. Germline-derived CDR1 and CDR2 are MNHNS and SASEGT. CDR3 length: 15 amino acids.

On this clonotype: Likely a read error: the CDR3 ends without its conserved phenylalanine or tryptophan. Because the CDR3's place on the DNA is in doubt, the DNA is left out and the CDR3 is given as listed by TCRdb. This rearrangement joins TRBV7-8 to TRBJ2-6; TRBD1, the table's D call, lacks a check against the DNA. The V gene's germline CDR1 is SGHVS and CDR2 FQNEAQ. The CDR3 has 17 residues if both end residues are counted. The CDR3 loop reads CASSPRPGQTYEQYFGA.

This clonotype has more than one count but fewer than ten. Just one base apart from a much larger clone, this may be a read error. This chain links TRBV28 with TRBJ2-3; 8 bases map to TRBD2. The better agreement between TRBJ2-1 and the DNA end casts doubt on the J call. The germline V gene has CDR1 MDHEN and CDR2 SYDVKM. The CDR3 totals 14 residues. The CDR3 region is CASTSGRFTDEQFF. The CDR3 DNA is TGTGCCAGCACGAGCGGGAGATTTACAGACGAGCAGTTCTTC.

On this clonotype: The CDR3 ends on some other residue instead of the conserved phenylalanine or tryptophan, so this is likely a read error. Because the CDR3's place on the DNA is in doubt, the DNA is left out and the CDR3 is given as listed by TCRdb. The chain couples TRBV2 to TRBJ1-6; TRBD1 is the table's D call, not checked against the DNA. Germline assignment: CDR1 SNHLY and CDR2 FYNNEI. Including both end residues, the CDR3 is 8 amino acids long. The CDR3 sequence: CASSDTQV.

This clonotype was recorded many times. This sequence joins TRBV19 and TRBJ1-5; D remains unclear. This CDR3 is built from 13 residues. Germline lookup yields CDR1 LNHDA and CDR2 SQIVND (reference sequence). Trimming left V 3 bases short and J 4 bases short, with 7 bases between. The CDR3 DNA is TGTGCCAGTAGTATGGACGGGAATCAGCCCCAGCATTTT. Protein: CASSMDGNQPQHF.

In this sample, this clonotype turned up a few times. The CDR3, as DNA: TGTGCCAGCAGCCAAGACAGCCTCGGGACTGAAGCTTTCTTT. Residues: CASSQDSLGTEAFF. The rearrangement links TRBV4-2 to TRBJ1-1; D gene unclear. Looked up from germline, CDR1 is LGHNA and CDR2 is YNFKEQ. The CDR3 loop spans 14 amino acids. V was clipped by 0 bases and J by 5 bases, with 10 bases between them.

Points on this clonotype: No conserved phenylalanine or tryptophan ends this CDR3, so it is likely a read error. It is unclear where the CDR3 begins or ends on the DNA, so no DNA is shown, and the CDR3 is as TCRdb lists it. The chain employs TRBV24-1 and TRBJ2-3; TRBD2 is the table's D call and was not checked against the DNA. A total of 15 residues make up the CDR3, ends included. CDR1 is KGHDR and CDR2 is SFDVKD in the germline V gene. This CDR3 reads CATSERFQETQYFGP.